One sample yielded the 8 T cell receptor beta chains listed below, sequenced in a study of blood T cell repertoires in COVID-19 (dated by TCRdb to 2020 to 2022). The library relied on the immunoSEQ multiplex PCR assay. TCRdb retrieved this table from immuneACCESS and kept in-frame rearrangements only. Not all clones are present; in checked studies, unresolved V genes account for under half, and no reason is known for the remainder. This sample lists approximately 280,000 clones; roughly 89% were detected once. The top ten clonotypes cover 1.7% of the sample. The specimen was PBMCs or T cells enriched from blood (not recorded which). These receptors originate from a woman aged 18-29 years with acute COVID-19.

The chain links TRBV28 to TRBJ2-7; perhaps TRBD1 as D (6 bases). The CDR3 contains 15 residues. With 1 base removed from V and 3 bases from J, the gap between germline ends came to 13 bases. Germline values: CDR1 MDHEN, CDR2 SYDVKM. CDR3 nucleotide sequence: TGTGCCAGCAGTTTATCCCCGGACAGCGTCTACGAGCAGTACTTC. Amino acid sequence: CASSLSPDSVYEQYF.

V and J are TRBV6-2 or TRBV6-3 and TRBJ2-5; TRBD2 is a possible D gene (6 bases). CDR1 is MNHEY, CDR2 SVGEGT, per germline. V lost 5 bases, J lost 5 bases, and 12 bases lay in between. The CDR3 spans 13 residues. The CDR3 here is CASSPRDWETQYF. The CDR3, as DNA: TGTGCCAGCAGTCCCCGGGACTGGGAGACCCAGTACTTC.

The chain recombines TRBV5-1 with TRBJ1-1, with 10 nucleotides matching TRBD1. Trimming removed 2 bases from V and 0 bases from J; junction bases left unmatched: 1. This CDR3 is 15 amino acids long. In germline, CDR1 is SGHRS, CDR2 YFSETQ. CDR3: CASSFGTGVNTEAFF. The CDR3 DNA reads TGCGCCAGCAGCTTCGGGACAGGGGTGAACACTGAAGCTTTCTTT.

This clone has just one count. V is TRBV7-2 and J is TRBJ2-1; 10 bases map to TRBD2. Germline V gene lookup returns CDR1 SGHTA and CDR2 FQGNSA. V was pared by 2 bases and J by 4 bases, with 8 bases of the junction left unmatched. The CDR3 covers 17 residues. CDR3 sequence (DNA): TGTGCCAGCAGCTTATCCTTCATAGCGGGAGGTTACAATGAGCAGTTCTTC. Its translation is CASSLSFIAGGYNEQFF.

V usage is TRBV24-1 and J usage is TRBJ2-1; possible D gene TRBD2, 6 bases. This CDR3 is 14 amino acids long. CDR1 and CDR2 from the germline V gene are KGHDR and SFDVKD. Trimming removed 7 bases at V and 0 bases at J, with 9 bases between. CDR3 in DNA: TGTGCCACCAGCGGGAGCTACTCCTACAATGAGCAGTTCTTC. It is translated as CATSGSYSYNEQFF.

This chain links TRBV25-1 with TRBJ1-5; D may be TRBD1 (6 bases). The V end was cut by 3 bases, the J end by 7 bases, with 10 bases between. The germline CDR1 and CDR2 sequences are MGHDK and SYGVNS. The CDR3 is made up of 13 amino acids. CDR3 protein: CASSEAGAQPQHF. The CDR3 nucleotides read TGTGCCAGCAGTGAGGCAGGGGCCCAGCCCCAGCATTTT.

The J gene is TRBJ2-6, the V gene TRBV5-1; tentative D call: TRBD2 (6 bases). V shed 2 bases and J shed 4 bases, with 10 bases lying between them. From germline, CDR1 is SGHRS and CDR2 YFSETQ. This CDR3 spans 15 amino acids. The CDR3 loop is CASSLTSSGANVLTF. The DNA for the CDR3 is TGCGCCAGCAGCTTAACTAGCTCCGGGGCCAACGTCCTGACTTTC.

V usage is TRBV18 and J usage is TRBJ1-1; tentatively, D is TRBD1 (6 bases). The V end lost 3 bases, the J end lost 6 bases, and 8 bases lay between the germline ends. CDR3 length: 12 residues. Germline CDR1 KGHSH, CDR2 LQKENI. CDR3 sequence: CASSPDRSEAFF. The CDR3 bases are TGTGCCAGCTCACCGGACAGATCTGAAGCTTTCTTT.